The present T cell receptor (beta chain) was sequenced within a study of T cell clonotyping in hematopoietic cell transplantation. The protocol was immunoSEQ multiplex PCR, while the TCRdb copy is restricted to in-frame clones and leaves out a portion. The table lists more than 9,500 clones, approximately 89% of them singletons. CDR3 length equals 14 residues. V lost 2 bases and J 4 bases, leaving 11 bases between the germline ends. The germline V gene has CDR1 MNHEY and CDR2 SVGAGI. The source of this sequence is a human donor who either received an allogeneic hematopoietic cell transplant for a myeloid malignancy or was a related donor (not recorded which). Some clones in this sample may be carry-over from other donors' samples. The sample comprised peripheral blood mononuclear cells. The V and J genes are TRBV6-5 and TRBJ1-1; D is unresolved. The CDR3 nucleotides read TGTGCCAGCAGTTACGTCCGGGAAGGCACTGAAGCTTTCTTT. It encodes CASSYVREGTEAFF.